This record covers a single TCR beta chain. Its binding antigen is unknown. Base-call qualities are not available, and no considerably larger clone is one nucleotide away. Trimming takes 0 bases from V and 2 bases from J, and the germline ends sit 13 bases apart. The CDR3 measures 16 amino acids from cysteine to phenylalanine. The kept DNA is CDR3 alone, 48 bases in frame from the first base. The germline V gene yields SGDLS for CDR1 and YYNGEE for CDR2. The data are from a study of cytomegalovirus exposure and HLA in healthy donors (dated by TCRdb to the late 2010s). With regard to the full study: According to an earlier analysis of around 600 of the donors, about 179 million T cells yielded roughly 110 million unique TCR beta sequences and approximately 280 Gb of sequence data. An early release that covered 500 to 800 HLA-typed donors contained approximately 300 gigabases of sequencing data and 70 million to 100 million unique TCR sequences. Among the approximately 400 genotyped donors, around 81% belonged to the genetic ancestry cluster associated with self-reported Caucasian donors. The study aimed to test whether signatures of past pathogen exposure could be identified by cataloging public T cell receptors. The T cell repertoires of 700 or so subjects were profiled by immunosequencing and related to cytomegalovirus serostatus. Besides the first cohort of roughly 700 subjects, a separate validation cohort made up of 120 different subjects was used. To predict cytomegalovirus infection status, the study brought together high-throughput TCR immunosequencing, statistical association of individual TCRs with disease status, and machine learning. In a later analysis, previously published TCR beta repertoires from hundreds of donors were re-analyzed and high-resolution HLA genotyping was added so that TCR occurrence patterns could be studied. Rather than drawing on any new phenotypic data, the later analysis identified candidate immune exposures from TCR beta sequences and the way those sequences occurred across donors. An earlier analysis of some 600 of the donors applied high-throughput TCR beta sequencing to assess whether each TCR beta V gene segment acted as functional or pseudogenic. Donor age, sex, ethnicity and CMV serostatus were compiled alongside the repertoire data. In a later genetic analysis, genome-wide SNP genotypes for about three fifths of the roughly 670 donors were used, and that subset was treated as a discovery cohort. Every repertoire in the discovery cohort had been generated on one and the same sequencing platform. Class I and class II HLA loci were covered by the typing at four-digit resolution. Typing coverage varied by locus: about 629-630 donors for A, B, C, DRB1 and DQB1; approximately 500 for DQA1; more than 600 for DPA1; 450 to 480 for DPB1. About five DR-DQ haplotypes were treated as single units for association and clustering because of strong linkage in the cohort. Among a few hundred genotyped donors of the cohort, an average of around 240,000 unique TCR beta nucleotide sequences were sequenced per donor, around a sixth of them non-productive. Paper-wide results and their limitations: The earlier analysis of about 600 of the donors excluded roughly 16 rarely observed V segments, including chromosome 9 orphons, because counts were too low. Presence/absence analyses assumed roughly uniform sequencing depth across donors, an assumption that may not hold. Assigning TCR associations to individual alleles was difficult when HLA alleles, especially DR and DQ, strongly co-occurred. Compared with equally common non-associated chains, HLA-associated TCR beta chains in a later analysis were more clonally expanded and had lower generation probabilities. While some public TCRs were present in many individuals, most TCR sequences turned up only very rarely across donors. Specific HLA alleles were associated with 15,000 to 20,000 TCR beta sequences at a false discovery rate of 0.05 in a later analysis. In an earlier analysis of about 600 of the donors, most TCR beta V segments appeared in productive rearrangements about 87% or about 30% of the time, broadly matching IMGT annotations. The cohort was sequenced for TCR beta chains only, and without alpha or paired-chain data the features that could be detected were limited. For the cohort, immune exposure information was limited to CMV serostatus. A further reported finding was that TCR beta sequences accurately predicted the HLA-A and HLA-B alleles for most subjects in the first cohort. In both the original and validation cohorts, the classifier was reported to diagnose cytomegalovirus status with high specificity and sensitivity. In vitro tests confirmed that a few of the cytomegalovirus-associated TCR beta chains recognize cytomegalovirus antigens. A total of roughly 160 TCR beta chains were listed by the study as associated with cytomegalovirus. Some IMGT-functional V segments, including TRBV6-2 and TRBV6-3, could not be told apart with the 87-base-pair reads, so those segments were excluded. It was suggested by the authors that the approach could potentially be generalized to other disease states and immunological phenotypes. A group of highly shared sequence variants was considered likely to be a technical artifact of the sequencing pipeline. Because HLA typing was missing for some donors at each locus, association tests included only the typed subset. In a later analysis, several top co-occurrence clusters were reported to appear linked to parvovirus B19, influenza, CMV and Epstein-Barr virus. Most CMV-associated TCR beta chains appeared to be HLA-restricted in a later analysis, and the HLA associations seemed to be driven largely by CMV exposure. An association between a missense DCLRE1C variant and V-gene and J-gene trimming of TCR beta chains was found in a later genetic analysis and replicated in an independent cohort. According to a later genetic analysis, donors in an Asian-associated ancestry cluster had fewer N-insertions in productive TCRs than the approximately 630-donor mean. In a later analysis, TCR association rates were found to vary across HLA loci, with the most associated TCRs seen for DRB1 alleles and the fewest for HLA-C alleles. Linkage disequilibrium might explain the correlated functional status among segregating V segments, but an unknown experimental factor could not be ruled out.

The cohort was made up of 666 healthy bone marrow donors. At the time of sampling, every cohort member was nominally healthy, though immune exposures that went unrecorded were likely present. The donor tested CMV seropositive and was one of the 289 seropositive cohort members. Each donor provided a peripheral blood sample, and peripheral blood mononuclear cells were used for TCR beta sequencing. The Qiagen DNeasy Blood Extraction Kit was used to extract genomic DNA from the blood cell samples. The receptor library was made with the immunoSEQ multiplex PCR assay. For the multiplex PCR, a mixture combining 60 forward primers for TCR Vbeta segments and 13 reverse primers for TCR Jbeta segments was used. Amplification of the CDR3 region of rearranged TCR beta genes was performed with a multiplex PCR assay on genomic DNA. The amplified TCR beta libraries were sequenced on the Illumina HiSeq System as 87-base-pair reads. The original pipeline was this. A later analysis tallied 75 million to 95 million unique TCR beta chains across the 666 repertoires, and some 10 million of those chains were shared by two or more donors. To remove PCR and sequencing errors, raw reads were error-corrected and collapsed into unique sequences using a nearest-neighbor algorithm that merged closely related sequences. CDR3 sequences were aligned to IMGT reference sequences to assign V, D and J gene segments. Each retained sequence needed at least a six-nucleotide match to both a V gene segment and a J gene segment. Rearrangements were called productive when the CDR3 lacked stop codons and stayed in frame with V and J; all others were non-productive. Following IMGT convention, CDR3 was defined as the stretch from the second conserved V-encoded cysteine to the conserved J-encoded phenylalanine. The earlier analysis of 587 of the donors excluded sequences that lacked an unambiguous match to a single V gene segment. In an earlier analysis of 500 to 750 of the donors, V segments were called functional above 56.7% productive rearrangements and were called segregating when the between-donor standard deviation exceeded 5%. To diagnose cytomegalovirus status from the catalog of TCR beta chain sequences, a statistical classification framework was built. In a later analysis, V and J genes were assigned by comparing TCR nucleotide sequences against IMGT/GENE-DB human TR gene sequences. A later analysis assigned CDR3 sequences and most-parsimonious VDJ recombination scenarios with the TCRdist pipeline. In a later analysis, each TCR beta chain was defined by its CDR3 amino acid sequence together with its V-gene family, and reads without a unique V-gene family were excluded. A later analysis removed nearly 600 highly shared, low-generation-probability nucleotide sequences to deal with suspected cross-contamination and a sequencing artifact. In a later analysis, a clonal expansion index was calculated for each public chain from normalized within-repertoire ranks of inferred template counts. In a later analysis, generation probabilities were computed with a VDJ recombination model fitted to out-of-frame rearrangements, and the resulting probabilities were checked against IGoR. In a later analysis, hypergeometric tests were used to score TCR-TCR, TCR-HLA and TCR-CMV co-occurrence, with a repertoire-size bias correction applied to TCR pairs. A later analysis estimated false discovery rates by permuting HLA or CMV assignments 20 times. A later analysis grouped co-occurring TCRs with DBSCAN, adding TCRdist sequence similarity when clustering within HLA-allele-positive subsets. For co-occurrence clustering, repertoires with fewer than 30,000 or more than 120,000 public chains were excluded, along with a handful of repertoires with anomalous nucleotide sharing. In its TCRdb copy, this immuneACCESS table keeps in-frame sequences only and misses some clones. Where compared with another copy, unresolved V genes explain less than half of these, and the others have no known cause. Clonal size and the V and J genes are those of that table, whereas D and trimming came from the DNA. The sample includes about 150,000 clones, with around three quarters observed a single time. Of the sample, around 2.9% is held by the ten largest clones.

The clonotype originates from a man aged 35 to 55 in good health and CMV-seropositive. Input material: PBMCs. Recombination linked TRBV9 to TRBJ2-3; matching of 6 bases hints at TRBD2 as the D gene. The CDR3 protein is CASSVGNSGLTDTQYF. The bases read TGTGCCAGCAGCGTAGGTAATAGCGGCCTCACAGATACGCAGTATTTT.